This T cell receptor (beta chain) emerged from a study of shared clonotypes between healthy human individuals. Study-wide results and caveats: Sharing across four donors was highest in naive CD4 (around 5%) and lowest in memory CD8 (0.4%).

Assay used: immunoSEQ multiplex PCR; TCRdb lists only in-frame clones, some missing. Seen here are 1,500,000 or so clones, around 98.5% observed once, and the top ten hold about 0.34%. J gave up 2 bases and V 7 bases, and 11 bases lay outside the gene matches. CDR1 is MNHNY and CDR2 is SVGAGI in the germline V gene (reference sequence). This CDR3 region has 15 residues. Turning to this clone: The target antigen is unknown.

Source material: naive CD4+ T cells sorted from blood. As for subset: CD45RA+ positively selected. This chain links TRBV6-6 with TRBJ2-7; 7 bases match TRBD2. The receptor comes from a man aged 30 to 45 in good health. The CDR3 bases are TGTGCCAGCACCTCAAGCGGGGAGGCCCCCTACGAGCAGTACTTC. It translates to CASTSSGEAPYEQYF.